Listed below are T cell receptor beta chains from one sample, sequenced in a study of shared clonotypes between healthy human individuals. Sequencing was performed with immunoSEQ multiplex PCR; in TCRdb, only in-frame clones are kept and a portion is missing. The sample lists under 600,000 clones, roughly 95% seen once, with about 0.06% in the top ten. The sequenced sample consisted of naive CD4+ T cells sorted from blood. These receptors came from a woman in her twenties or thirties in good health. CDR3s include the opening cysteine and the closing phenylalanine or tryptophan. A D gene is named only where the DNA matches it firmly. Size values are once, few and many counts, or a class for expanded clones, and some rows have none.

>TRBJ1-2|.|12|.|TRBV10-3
CAISDRINGYTF
TGTGCCATCAGCGACAGGATAAATGGCTACACCTTC
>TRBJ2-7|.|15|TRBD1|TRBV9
CASSDRTGLQGEQYF
TGTGCCAGCAGCGACCGGACAGGGCTACAGGGCGAGCAGTACTTC
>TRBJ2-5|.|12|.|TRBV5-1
CASSLGAETQYF
TGCGCCAGCAGCTTGGGGGCTGAGACCCAGTACTTC
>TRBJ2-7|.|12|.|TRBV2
CASSKASYEQYF
TGTGCCAGCAGCAAAGCGTCCTACGAGCAGTACTTC
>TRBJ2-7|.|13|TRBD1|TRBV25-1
CASSEGTDYEQYF
TGTGCCAGCAGTGAAGGGACAGACTACGAGCAGTACTTC
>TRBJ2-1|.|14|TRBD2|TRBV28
CASSKGGYYNEQFF
TGTGCCAGCAGCAAGGGAGGGTACTACAATGAGCAGTTCTTC
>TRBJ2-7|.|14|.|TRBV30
CAWRAGTFTYEQYF
TGTGCCTGGAGGGCCGGGACTTTTACCTACGAGCAGTACTTC
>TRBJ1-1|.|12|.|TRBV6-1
CASSSRVSEAFF
TGTGCCAGCAGCAGCAGGGTCTCTGAAGCTTTCTTT
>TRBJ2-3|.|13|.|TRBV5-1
CASSLAADDTQYF
TGCGCCAGCAGCTTGGCCGCCGACGATACGCAGTATTTT
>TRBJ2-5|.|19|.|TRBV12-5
CASGLVRTPGPNAPAPQYF
TGTGCTAGTGGTTTGGTCCGAACCCCCGGGCCTAACGCACCGGCGCCGCAGTACTTC
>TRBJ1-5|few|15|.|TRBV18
CASSPRDAANRPQHF
TGTGCCAGCTCACCGCGGGACGCGGCCAATCGACCCCAGCATTTT
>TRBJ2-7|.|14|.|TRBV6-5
CATYGSPKPYEQYF
TGTGCCACCTACGGATCACCTAAACCCTACGAGCAGTACTTC
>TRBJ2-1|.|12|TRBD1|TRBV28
CASSKTGVRQFF
TGTGCCAGCAGCAAAACAGGGGTCCGGCAGTTCTTC
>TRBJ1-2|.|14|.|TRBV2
CASSEVLGNYGYTF
TGTGCCAGCAGTGAAGTTCTGGGGAACTATGGCTACACCTTC
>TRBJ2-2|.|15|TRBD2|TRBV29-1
CSVFGGRDDTGELFF
TGCAGCGTTTTCGGCGGGAGGGATGACACCGGGGAGCTGTTTTTT
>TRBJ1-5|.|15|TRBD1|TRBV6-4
CASSFTGDSNQPQHF
TGTGCCAGCAGCTTTACAGGGGACAGCAATCAGCCCCAGCATTTT
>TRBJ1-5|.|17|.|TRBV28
CASSPSVGGQGNQPQHF
TGTGCCAGCAGCCCCTCGGTGGGGGGGCAAGGCAATCAGCCCCAGCATTTT
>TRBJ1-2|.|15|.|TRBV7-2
CASSPARAANYGYTF
TGTGCCAGCAGCCCCGCCCGGGCAGCTAACTATGGCTACACCTTC
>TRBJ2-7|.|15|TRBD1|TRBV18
CASSLRDRGLEEQYF
TGTGCCAGCTCACTACGGGACAGGGGGCTGGAAGAGCAGTACTTC
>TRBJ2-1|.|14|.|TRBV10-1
CASSESLWNNEQFF
TGCGCCAGCAGTGAGTCCCTATGGAACAATGAGCAGTTCTTC
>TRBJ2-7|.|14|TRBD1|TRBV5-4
CASRPGTESYEQYF
TGTGCCAGCAGGCCCGGGACAGAGAGCTACGAGCAGTACTTC
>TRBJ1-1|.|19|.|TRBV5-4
CASSRSSGTLISVRTEAFF
TGTGCCAGCAGCAGGTCCTCCGGGACGTTAATTTCGGTCCGGACTGAAGCTTTCTTT
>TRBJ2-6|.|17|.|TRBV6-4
CASSEGVWGTGANVLTF
TGTGCCAGCAGTGAAGGGGTTTGGGGTACTGGGGCCAACGTCCTGACTTTC